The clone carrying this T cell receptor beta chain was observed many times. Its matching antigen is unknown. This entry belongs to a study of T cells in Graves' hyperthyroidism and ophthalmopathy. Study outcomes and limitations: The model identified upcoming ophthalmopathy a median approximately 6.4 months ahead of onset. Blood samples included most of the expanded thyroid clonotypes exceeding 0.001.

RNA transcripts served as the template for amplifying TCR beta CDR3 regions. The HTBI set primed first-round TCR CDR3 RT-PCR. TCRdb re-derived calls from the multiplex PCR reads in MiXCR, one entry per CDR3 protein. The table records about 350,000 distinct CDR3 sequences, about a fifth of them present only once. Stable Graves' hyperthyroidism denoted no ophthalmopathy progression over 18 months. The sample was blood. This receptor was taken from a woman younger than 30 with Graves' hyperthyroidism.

The CDR3 DNA reads as TGTGCCAGCAGCTTAGAATACAGGCATGGGGAGACCCAGTACTTC. As protein: CASSLEYRHGETQYF. The genes are TRBV11-1 and TRBJ2-5; D perhaps matches TRBD1 (5 bases). Germline assignment: CDR1 SGHAT and CDR2 FQDESV (reference sequence). The CDR3 extends over 15 amino acids. V shed 1 base and J shed 5 bases, with 14 bases lying between them.